This T cell receptor beta chain was documented in a study of T cell responses to AZD1222 COVID-19 vaccine. General study results and limits: Unmutated variant regions reportedly attract nearly half of all spike-specific TCRs. The donors showed a predominance of white British ancestry and of females, with possible underestimation of clonal diversity. Repertoires were obtained only post-peak T cell response. Baseline testing showed seropositivity in only a handful of AZD1222 recipients.

The V end was cut by 1 base, the J end by 0 bases, with 7 bases between. Germline V gene data show CDR1 as SEHNR and CDR2 as FQNEAQ (reference sequence). The CDR3 contains 15 residues. Using immunoSEQ multiplex PCR, the repertoire was profiled, and TCRdb retains in-frame clones only, with some absent. The data contain approximately 150,000 clones, 85% to 90% of them singletons. In the case of this clone: Its matching antigen is unknown.

Specimen: peripheral blood, collected 28 days after the second dose of the MenACWY control vaccine. The chain couples TRBV7-9 to TRBJ1-3; D not certain. This sequence originates from an adult who received the MenACWY meningococcal vaccine as a control. The CDR3 sequence is CASSLGSLSGNTIYF. The CDR3 DNA reads TGTGCCAGCAGCTTAGGCAGCCTCTCTGGAAACACCATATATTTT. The whole variable domain, remainder taken from reference TRBV7-9 and TRBJ1-3, is DTGVSQNPRHKITKRGQNVTFRCDPISEHNRLYWYRQTLGQGPEFLTYFQNEAQLEKSRLLSDRFSAERPKGSFSTLEIQRTEQGDSAMYLCASSLGSLSGNTIYFGEGSWLTVV.